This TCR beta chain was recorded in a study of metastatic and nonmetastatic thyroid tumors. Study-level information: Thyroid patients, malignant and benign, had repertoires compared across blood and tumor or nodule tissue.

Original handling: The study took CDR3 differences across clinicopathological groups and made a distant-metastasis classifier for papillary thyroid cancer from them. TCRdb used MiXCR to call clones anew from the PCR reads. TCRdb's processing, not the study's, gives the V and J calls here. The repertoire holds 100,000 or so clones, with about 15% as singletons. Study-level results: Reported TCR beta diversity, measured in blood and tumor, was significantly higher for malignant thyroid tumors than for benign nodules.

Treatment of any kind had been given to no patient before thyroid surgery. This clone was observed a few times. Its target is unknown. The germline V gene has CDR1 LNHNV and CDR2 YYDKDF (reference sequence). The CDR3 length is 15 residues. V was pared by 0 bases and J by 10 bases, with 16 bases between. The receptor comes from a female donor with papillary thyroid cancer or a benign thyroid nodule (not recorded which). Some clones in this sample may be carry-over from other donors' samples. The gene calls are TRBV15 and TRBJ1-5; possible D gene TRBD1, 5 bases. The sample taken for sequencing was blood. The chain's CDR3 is CATSRDGAAGDPQHF. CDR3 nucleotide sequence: TGTGCCACCAGCAGAGACGGGGCAGCGGGAGATCCCCAGCATTTT. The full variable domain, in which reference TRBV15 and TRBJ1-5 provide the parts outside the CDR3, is DAMVIQNPRYQVTQFGKPVTLSCSQTLNHNVMYWYQQKSSQAPKLLFHYYDKDFNNEADTPDNFQSRRPNTSFCFLDIRSPGLGDTAMYLCATSRDGAAGDPQHFGDGTRLSIL.